The present entry profiles one TCR beta chain with its context. A read error may account for a junction end that differs from germline. This CDR3 spans 15 amino acids. The V gene's germline CDR1 is ENHRY and CDR2 SYGVKD. RNA transcripts provided the source from which TCR beta CDR3 regions were amplified. HTBI primers were the set used in a first-round RT-PCR of the TCR CDR3. TCRdb reprocessed the multiplex PCR reads via MiXCR and lists one record per CDR3 protein. The sample carries more than 500,000 distinct CDR3 sequences, 46% recorded once. These data are taken from a study of T cells in Graves' hyperthyroidism and ophthalmopathy.

This chain connects TRBV10-3 to TRBJ2-5; D is undetermined. Material: peripheral blood or thyroid tissue (not recorded which). The receptor comes from an adult woman with Graves' disease, either hyperthyroidism or ophthalmopathy (not recorded which). The DNA for the CDR3 is TGTGCCAGCAGTTCCAGTGGGGATATCCAAGAGACCCAGTACTTC. It yields the protein CASSSSGDIQETQYF.